This T cell receptor beta chain was captured in a study of T cells after yellow fever vaccination. In the study overall: The authors prepared low-cell-number fractions using SMART-Seq v4 Ultra Low Input.

Ten or more counts support this clonotype. What it binds is not known. By 5'RACE template switching, TCR cDNA was produced, with a universal primer site and UMIs added in the process. TCRdb recomputed calls from the 5' RACE reads with MiXCR, one row per CDR3 protein. The data hold 250,000 to 400,000 distinct CDR3 sequences, with approximately 4.5% observed a single time. Regarding the study as a whole: FACS-sorted repertoires might harbor abundant contaminating clonotypes from the bulk population. The booster response re-showed most primary clones: about 96% CD4, roughly 91% CD8.

Germline assignment: CDR1 SGHRS and CDR2 YFSETQ. This CDR3 region has 14 residues. The ends lost 4 bases at V and 7 bases at J; junction bases unmatched: 6. The rearrangement uses TRBV5-1 and TRBJ2-1; 9 bases are shared with TRBD1. This receptor was taken from a young man who received the YFV17D yellow fever vaccine. Source: PBMCs, taken 15 days after the yellow fever booster vaccination. This CDR3 is CASSPGQGGNEQFF. The CDR3 coding sequence is TGCGCCAGCAGCCCGGGACAGGGAGGGAATGAGCAGTTCTTC.